The 18 T cell receptor beta chains below were found in one sample sequenced in a study of shared T cell receptors in the human thymus. The protocol was immunoSEQ multiplex PCR, while the TCRdb copy is restricted to in-frame clones and leaves out a portion. This table holds some 400,000 clones, roughly 94% found once. The material sequenced was thymocytes. The origin of the receptors is a human donor.

The chain recombines TRBV9 with TRBJ2-1, with D unclear. CDR1 is SGDLS, CDR2 YYNGEE, per germline. Trimming took 7 bases from V and 4 from J, leaving 9 bases between them. The CDR3 has 12 amino acids. The CDR3 DNA reads TGTGCCAGCGGGCCGGGTTACAATGAGCAGTTCTTC. This encodes CASGPGYNEQFF.

This rearrangement joins TRBV5-4 to TRBJ2-7; D is undetermined. V was clipped by 1 base and J by 2 bases, with 16 bases between them. Germline V gives CDR1 SGHNT, CDR2 YYREEE (reference sequence). CDR3 length: 16 residues. CDR3 sequence reads: CASSLCGGLSAYEQYF. DNA of the CDR3: TGTGCCAGCAGCTTGTGTGGCGGCCTAAGCGCCTACGAGCAGTACTTC.

V usage is TRBV7-2 and J usage is TRBJ1-2, with D possibly matching TRBD1 (6 bases). The CDR3 length is 15 residues. V was trimmed by 1 base and J by 5 bases, leaving 14 bases between them. Germline V lookup: CDR1 SGHTA, CDR2 FQGNSA. In DNA form, the CDR3 reads TGTGCCAGCAGCTTAGAATTAAGGGGGAGGTATGGCTACACCTTC. Its translation: CASSLELRGRYGYTF.

The gene calls are TRBV9 and TRBJ1-5; tentatively, D is TRBD1 (6 bases). The CDR3 totals 16 residues. V was pared by 0 bases and J by 3 bases, with 13 bases between. Germline CDR1 reads SGDLS; CDR2 reads YYNGEE. The CDR3 DNA sequence: TGTGCCAGCAGCGTAGGGGAATGGGGGCCCAATCAGCCCCAGCATTTT. Amino acids: CASSVGEWGPNQPQHF.

Written as DNA, the CDR3 is TGTGCCAGAACCGACGGGCGGTATCAGCCCCAGCATTTT. Amino acids: CARTDGRYQPQHF. The chain recombines TRBV5-3 with TRBJ1-5, with D unresolved. TRBV5-3 is flagged as an ORF with uncertain function. The CDR3 is made up of 13 amino acids. V dropped 6 bases and J dropped 5 bases, with 12 bases sitting between them.

The chain uses TRBV10-3 and TRBJ2-3; 9 positions match TRBD2. This CDR3 has 20 residues. Germline V gene sequence: CDR1 ENHRY, CDR2 SYGVKD. Trimming cost V 0 bases and J 6 bases; bases outside gene matches: 19. The CDR3 spells CAISESKIAGEGFNVDTQYF. For the CDR3, the DNA is TGTGCCATCAGTGAGTCGAAAATAGCGGGAGAAGGGTTTAATGTGGATACGCAGTATTTT.

V and J are TRBV6-4 and TRBJ2-3; D is unclear. This CDR3 contains 14 residues. CDR1 and CDR2 from the germline V gene are MRHNA and SNTAGT. V was trimmed by 7 bases and J by 1 base, leaving 12 bases between them. The CDR3 loop is CASKVGRGTDTQYF. The CDR3 region has the DNA TGTGCCAGCAAGGTCGGACGGGGCACAGATACGCAGTATTTT.

V is TRBV28 and J is TRBJ1-5, with D possibly TRBD1 on 5 matching bases. Per the germline V gene, CDR1 is MDHEN and CDR2 is SYDVKM. There are 16 residues in the CDR3. V was trimmed by 6 bases and J by 0 bases, leaving 15 bases between them. The chain's CDR3 is CASSSGSQDSNQPQHF. CDR3 coding DNA: TGTGCCAGCAGCTCTGGATCACAGGATAGCAATCAGCCCCAGCATTTT.

J is TRBJ2-7 and V is TRBV18, with a weak D call TRBD1 (6 bases). The V gene lost 0 bases and the J gene lost 1 base, with 10 bases spanning the gap. Germline CDR1 is KGHSH and CDR2 is LQKENI. This CDR3 spans 15 amino acids. The CDR3 DNA is TGTGCCAGCTCACCACCACCCGGACAGTCCTACGAGCAGTACTTC. Protein: CASSPPPGQSYEQYF. The whole variable domain, remainder taken from reference TRBV18 and TRBJ2-7, is NAGVMQNPRHLVRRRGQEARLRCSPMKGHSHVYWYRQLPEEGLKFMVYLQKENIIDESGMPKERFSAEFPKEGPSILRIQQVVRGDSAAYFCASSPPPGQSYEQYFGPGTRLTVT.

The rearrangement links TRBV5-4 to TRBJ2-5; no reliable D call. The length of the CDR3 is 13 residues. The V gene lost 5 bases and the J gene lost 1 base, with 9 bases spanning the gap. Per germline, CDR1 SGHNT and CDR2 YYREEE (reference sequence). CDR3 protein: CASSLDTQETQYF. CDR3 sequence (DNA): TGTGCCAGCAGTCTCGACACCCAAGAGACCCAGTACTTC. Full variable domain (rest looked up from reference TRBV5-4 and TRBJ2-5): ETGVTQSPTHLIKTRGQQVTLRCSSQSGHNTVSWYQQALGQGPQFIFQYYREEENGRGNFPPRFSGLQFPNYSSELNVNALELDDSALYLCASSLDTQETQYFGPGTRLLVL.

DNA for the CDR3: TGTGCCAGCACCCAAAGGACCCGGTTCGGCTACACCTTC. Protein: CASTQRTRFGYTF. This chain connects TRBV28 to TRBJ1-2, with D uncertain. CDR1 and CDR2 from the germline V gene are MDHEN and SYDVKM. The CDR3 is 13 amino acids. V was cut by 7 bases and J by 8 bases, with 17 bases left in between.

The V call is TRBV4-1, the J call TRBJ2-2, with D unresolved. Germline V gene data show CDR1 as MGHRA and CDR2 as YSYEKL. V lost 3 bases and J 0 bases, leaving 5 bases between the germline ends. The CDR3 has 14 amino acids. The CDR3 nucleotides are TGCGCCAGCAGCCATGGGGCGAACACCGGGGAGCTGTTTTTT. Protein sequence: CASSHGANTGELFF.

This chain joins TRBV27 and TRBJ1-5; no definite D call. Germline CDR1 MNHEY, CDR2 SMNVEV (reference sequence). The CDR3 extends over 16 amino acids. Trimming stripped 6 bases from V and 7 bases from J, with 22 bases between. CDR3 residues: CASSPLGRTRRQPQHF. The CDR3 DNA reads TGTGCCAGCAGCCCCTTGGGGAGAACCCGCAGACAGCCCCAGCATTTT.

CDR3 in DNA: TGTGCCAGCAGGCTAGCGGGAACCTACGAGCAGTACTTC. Translation: CASRLAGTYEQYF. This rearrangement joins TRBV28 to TRBJ2-7; 9 bases match TRBD2. J gave up 2 bases and V 6 bases, and 2 bases lay outside the gene matches. The CDR3 totals 13 residues. The germline V gene has CDR1 MDHEN and CDR2 SYDVKM.

The genes are TRBV11-3 and TRBJ1-2; D is ambiguous. V lost 5 bases and J 3 bases, leaving 19 bases between the germline ends. The germline V gene encodes CDR1 SGHNT and CDR2 YENEEA. This CDR3 has 16 residues. This chain's CDR3 is CASSLVRGDLDYGYTF. Here the CDR3 DNA reads TGTGCCAGCAGCCTAGTACGGGGAGATCTAGACTATGGCTACACCTTC.

V and J are TRBV5-1 and TRBJ2-3, with 8 bases lining up with TRBD2. Trimming cost V 3 bases and J 0 bases; bases outside gene matches: 12. From germline, CDR1 is SGHRS and CDR2 YFSETQ. The CDR3 covers 18 residues. The CDR3 loop reads CASSCGEREFVSTDTQYF. The CDR3 region has the DNA TGCGCCAGCAGCTGCGGGGAGCGGGAGTTCGTAAGCACAGATACGCAGTATTTT.

The chain carries TRBV18 and TRBJ1-1, with TRBD1 matching 7 bases. J gave up 8 bases and V 3 bases, and 3 bases lay outside the gene matches. The length of the CDR3 is 12 residues. CDR1 is KGHSH, CDR2 LQKENI, per germline. DNA of the CDR3: TGTGCCAGCTCACCCGCGGACAGGGAAGCTTTCTTT. Protein: CASSPADREAFF.

The chain links TRBV30 to TRBJ2-2; the D is unclear. The V gene lost 5 bases and the J gene lost 4 bases, with 11 bases spanning the gap. The CDR3 loop spans 13 amino acids. The V gene's germline CDR1 is GTSNPN and CDR2 SVGIG (reference sequence). CDR3 in DNA: TGTGCCTGGGGGCCCCCCCTCACCGGGGAGCTGTTTTTT. Its protein is CAWGPPLTGELFF.